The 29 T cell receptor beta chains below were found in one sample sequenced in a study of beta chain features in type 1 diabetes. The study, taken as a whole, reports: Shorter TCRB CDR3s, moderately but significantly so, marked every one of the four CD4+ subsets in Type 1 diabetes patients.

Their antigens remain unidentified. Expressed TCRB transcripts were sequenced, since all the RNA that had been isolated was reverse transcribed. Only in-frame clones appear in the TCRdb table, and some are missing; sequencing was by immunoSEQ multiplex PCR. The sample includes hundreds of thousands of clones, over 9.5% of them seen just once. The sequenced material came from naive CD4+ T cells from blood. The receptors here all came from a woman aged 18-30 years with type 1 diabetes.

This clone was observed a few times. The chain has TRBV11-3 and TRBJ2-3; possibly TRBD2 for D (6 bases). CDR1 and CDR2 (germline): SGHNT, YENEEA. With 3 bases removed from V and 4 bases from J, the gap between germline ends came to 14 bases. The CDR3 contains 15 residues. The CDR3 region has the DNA TGTGCCAGCAGCTTTGGGCGGGGCGGCGCAGATACGCAGTATTTT. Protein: CASSFGRGGADTQYF.

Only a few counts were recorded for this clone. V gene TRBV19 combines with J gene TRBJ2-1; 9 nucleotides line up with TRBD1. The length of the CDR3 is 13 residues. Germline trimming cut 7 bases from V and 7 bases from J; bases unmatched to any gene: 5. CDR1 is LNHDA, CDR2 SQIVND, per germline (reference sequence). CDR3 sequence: CASNADRGNEQFF. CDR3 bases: TGTGCCAGTAATGCGGACAGGGGAAATGAGCAGTTCTTC. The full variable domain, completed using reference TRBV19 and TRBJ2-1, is DGGITQSPKYLFRKEGQNVTLSCEQNLNHDAMYWYRQDPGQGLRLIYYSQIVNDFQKGDIAEGYSVSREKKESFPLTVTSAQKNPTAFYLCASNADRGNEQFFGPGTRLTVL.

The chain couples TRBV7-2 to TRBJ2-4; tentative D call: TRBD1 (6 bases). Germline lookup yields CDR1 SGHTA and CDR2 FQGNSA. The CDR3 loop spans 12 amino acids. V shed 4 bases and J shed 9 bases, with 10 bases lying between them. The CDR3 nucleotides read TGTGCCAGCAGCTCGCTAGGGGGCATTCAGTACTTC. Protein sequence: CASSSLGGIQYF.

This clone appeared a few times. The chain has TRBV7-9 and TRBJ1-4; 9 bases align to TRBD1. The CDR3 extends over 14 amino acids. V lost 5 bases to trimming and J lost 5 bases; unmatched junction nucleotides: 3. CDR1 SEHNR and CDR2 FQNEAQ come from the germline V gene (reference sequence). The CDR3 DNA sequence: TGTGCCAGCAGCCAGGACAGGGGAAATGAAAAACTGTTTTTT. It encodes CASSQDRGNEKLFF.

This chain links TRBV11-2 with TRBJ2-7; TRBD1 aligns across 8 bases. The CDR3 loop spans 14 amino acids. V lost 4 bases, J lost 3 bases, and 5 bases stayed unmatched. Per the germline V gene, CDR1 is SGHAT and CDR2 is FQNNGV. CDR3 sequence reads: CASSSTGGNYEQYF. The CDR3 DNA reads TGTGCCAGCAGCTCCACAGGGGGGAACTACGAGCAGTACTTC.

The CDR3 DNA reads as TGCGCCAGCAGCTTGTCCAGGGCTTCCGGCACAGATACGCAGTATTTT. This encodes CASSLSRASGTDTQYF. The V and J genes are TRBV5-1 and TRBJ2-3, with D possibly TRBD1 on 5 matching bases. The CDR3 has 16 residues. Germline values: CDR1 SGHRS, CDR2 YFSETQ. Trimming shortened V by 1 base and J by 1 base, and 13 bases separated the two germline ends. Filled out from reference TRBV5-1 and TRBJ2-3, the complete variable domain reads KAGVTQTPRYLIKTRGQQVTLSCSPISGHRSVSWYQQTPGQGLQFLFEYFSETQRNKGNFPGRFSGRQFSNSRSEMNVSTLELGDSALYLCASSLSRASGTDTQYFGPGTRLTVL.

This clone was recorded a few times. CDR3 amino acids: CASSNRVLGDQPQHF. The CDR3 nucleotides are TGCGCCAGCAGCAACAGGGTATTGGGAGATCAGCCCCAGCATTTT. The chain carries TRBV4-1 and TRBJ1-5; a possible D gene is TRBD1 (6 bases). CDR3 length: 15 amino acids. Trimming removed 5 bases at V and 5 bases at J, with 16 bases between. CDR1 and CDR2 from the germline V gene are MGHRA and YSYEKL.

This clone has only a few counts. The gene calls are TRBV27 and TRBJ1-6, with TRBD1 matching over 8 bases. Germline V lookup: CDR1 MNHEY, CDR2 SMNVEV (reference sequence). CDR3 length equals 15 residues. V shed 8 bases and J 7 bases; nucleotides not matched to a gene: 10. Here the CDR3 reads CASAAGTGANSPLHF. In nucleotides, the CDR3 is TGTGCCAGCGCCGCCGGGACAGGAGCGAATTCACCCCTCCACTTT.

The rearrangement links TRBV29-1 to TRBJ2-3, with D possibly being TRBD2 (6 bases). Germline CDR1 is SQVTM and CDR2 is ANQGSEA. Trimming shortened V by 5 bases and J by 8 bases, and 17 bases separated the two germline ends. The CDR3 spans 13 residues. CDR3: CSVSPGVQGTQYF. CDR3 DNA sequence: TGCAGCGTTTCCCCGGGGGTGCAGGGTACGCAGTATTTT.

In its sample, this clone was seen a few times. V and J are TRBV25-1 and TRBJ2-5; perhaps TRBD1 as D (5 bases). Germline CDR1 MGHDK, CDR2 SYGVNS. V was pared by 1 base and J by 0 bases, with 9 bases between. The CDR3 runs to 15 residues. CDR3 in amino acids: CASSEWGEYQETQYF. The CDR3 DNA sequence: TGTGCCAGCAGTGAATGGGGCGAGTACCAAGAGACCCAGTACTTC.

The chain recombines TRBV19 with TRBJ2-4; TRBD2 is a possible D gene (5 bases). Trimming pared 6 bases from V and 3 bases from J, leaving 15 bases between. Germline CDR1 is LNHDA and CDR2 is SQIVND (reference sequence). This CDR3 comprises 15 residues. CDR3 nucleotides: TGTGCCAGTAGCTCTGGTGCGGGTAACAAAAACATTCAGTACTTC. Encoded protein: CASSSGAGNKNIQYF.

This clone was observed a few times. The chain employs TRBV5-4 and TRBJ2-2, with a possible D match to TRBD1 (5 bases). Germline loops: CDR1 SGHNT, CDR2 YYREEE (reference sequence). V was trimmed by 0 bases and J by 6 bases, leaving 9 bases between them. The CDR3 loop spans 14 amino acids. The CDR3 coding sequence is TGTGCCAGCAGCTTGGTTGGGGCCGCCGGGGAGCTGTTTTTT. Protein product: CASSLVGAAGELFF.

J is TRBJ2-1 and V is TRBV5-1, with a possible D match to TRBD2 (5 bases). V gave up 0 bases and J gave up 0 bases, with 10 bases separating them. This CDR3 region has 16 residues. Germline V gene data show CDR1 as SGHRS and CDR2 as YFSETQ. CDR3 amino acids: CASSLVPGSSYNEQFF. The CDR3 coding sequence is TGCGCCAGCAGCTTGGTTCCGGGGAGCTCCTACAATGAGCAGTTCTTC.

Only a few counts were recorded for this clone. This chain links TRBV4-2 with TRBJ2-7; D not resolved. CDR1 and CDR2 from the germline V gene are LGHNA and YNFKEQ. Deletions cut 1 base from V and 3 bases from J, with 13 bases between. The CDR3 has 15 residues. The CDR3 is CASSQAPEPVYEQYF. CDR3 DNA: TGTGCCAGCAGCCAAGCCCCGGAGCCCGTCTACGAGCAGTACTTC.

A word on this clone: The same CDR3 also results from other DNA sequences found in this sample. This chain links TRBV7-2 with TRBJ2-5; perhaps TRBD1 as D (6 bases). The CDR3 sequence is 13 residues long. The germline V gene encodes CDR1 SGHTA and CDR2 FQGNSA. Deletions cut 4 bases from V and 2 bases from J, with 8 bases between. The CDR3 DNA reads TGTGCCAGCAGCTCAGGACAGCAAGAGACCCAGTACTTC. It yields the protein CASSSGQQETQYF.

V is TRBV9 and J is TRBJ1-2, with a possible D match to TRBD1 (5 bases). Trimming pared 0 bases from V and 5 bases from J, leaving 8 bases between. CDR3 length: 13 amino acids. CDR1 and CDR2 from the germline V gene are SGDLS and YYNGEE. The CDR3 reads CASSVGRVYGYTF. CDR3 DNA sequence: TGTGCCAGCAGCGTAGGCAGGGTTTATGGCTACACCTTC.

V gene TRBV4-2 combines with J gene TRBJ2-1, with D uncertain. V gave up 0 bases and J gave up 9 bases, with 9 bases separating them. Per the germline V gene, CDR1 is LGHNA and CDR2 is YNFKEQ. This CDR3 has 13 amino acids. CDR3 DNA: TGTGCCAGCAGCCAAGATTTGGCCCTTGAGCAGTTCTTC. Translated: CASSQDLALEQFF.

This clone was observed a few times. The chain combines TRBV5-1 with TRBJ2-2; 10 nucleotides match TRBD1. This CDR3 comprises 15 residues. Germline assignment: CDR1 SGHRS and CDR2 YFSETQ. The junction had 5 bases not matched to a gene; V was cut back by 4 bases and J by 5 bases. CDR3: CASSRQGAETGELFF. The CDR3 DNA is TGCGCCAGCAGCCGACAGGGGGCGGAAACCGGGGAGCTGTTTTTT. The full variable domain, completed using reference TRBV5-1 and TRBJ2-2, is KAGVTQTPRYLIKTRGQQVTLSCSPISGHRSVSWYQQTPGQGLQFLFEYFSETQRNKGNFPGRFSGRQFSNSRSEMNVSTLELGDSALYLCASSRQGAETGELFFGEGSRLTVL.

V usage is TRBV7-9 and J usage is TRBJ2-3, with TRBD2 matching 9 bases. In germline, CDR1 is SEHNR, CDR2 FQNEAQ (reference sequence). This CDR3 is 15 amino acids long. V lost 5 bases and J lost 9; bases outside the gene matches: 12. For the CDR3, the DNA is TGTGCCAGCAGCACGGAGGGGCTAGCGGGGTTGACGCAGTATTTT. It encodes CASSTEGLAGLTQYF.

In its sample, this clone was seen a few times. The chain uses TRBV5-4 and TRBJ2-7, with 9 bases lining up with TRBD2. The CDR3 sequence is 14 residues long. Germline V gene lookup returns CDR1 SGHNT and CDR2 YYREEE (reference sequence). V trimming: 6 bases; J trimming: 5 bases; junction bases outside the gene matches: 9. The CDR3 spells CASNGGGAAHEQYF. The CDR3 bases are TGTGCCAGCAATGGCGGGGGGGCCGCCCACGAGCAGTACTTC.

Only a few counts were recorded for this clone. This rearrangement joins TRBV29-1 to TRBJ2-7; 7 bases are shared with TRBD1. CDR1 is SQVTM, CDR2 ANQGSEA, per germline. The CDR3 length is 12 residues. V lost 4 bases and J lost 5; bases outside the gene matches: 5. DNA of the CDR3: TGCAGCGTTGGTGCAGGGGGTAACGAGCAGTACTTC. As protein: CSVGAGGNEQYF.

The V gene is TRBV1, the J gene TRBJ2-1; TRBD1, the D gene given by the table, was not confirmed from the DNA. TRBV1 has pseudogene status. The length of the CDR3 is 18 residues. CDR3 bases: TGCACCAGCAGCCACGATGTCCGGGACAGGGTGGACTACAATGAGCAGTTCTTC. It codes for CTSSHDVRDRVDYNEQFF.

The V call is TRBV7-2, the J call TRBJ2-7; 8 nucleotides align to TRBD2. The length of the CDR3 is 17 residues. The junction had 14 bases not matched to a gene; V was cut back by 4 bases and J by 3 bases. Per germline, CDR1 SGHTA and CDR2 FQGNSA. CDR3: CASSSPKGRGAYYEQYF. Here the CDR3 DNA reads TGTGCCAGCAGCTCACCCAAGGGGCGGGGGGCTTACTACGAGCAGTACTTC.

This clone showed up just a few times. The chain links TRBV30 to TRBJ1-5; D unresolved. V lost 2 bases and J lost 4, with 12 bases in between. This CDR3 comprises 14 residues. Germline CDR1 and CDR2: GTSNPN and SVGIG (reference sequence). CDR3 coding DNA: TGTGCCTGGAGTATGGTGGAGTTAAATCAGCCCCAGCATTTT. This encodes CAWSMVELNQPQHF.

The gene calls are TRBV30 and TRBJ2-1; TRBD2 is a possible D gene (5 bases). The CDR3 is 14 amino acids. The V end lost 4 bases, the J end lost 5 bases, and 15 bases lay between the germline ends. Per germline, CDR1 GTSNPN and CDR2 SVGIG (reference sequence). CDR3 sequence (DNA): TGTGCCTGGACGACCGGACTGTGGAACAATGAGCAGTTCTTC. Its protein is CAWTTGLWNNEQFF. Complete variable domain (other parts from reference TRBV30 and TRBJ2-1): SQTIHQWPATLVQPVGSPLSLECTVEGTSNPNLYWYRQAAGRGLQLLFYSVGIGQISSEVPQNLSASRPQDRQFILSSKKLLLSDSGFYLCAWTTGLWNNEQFFGPGTRLTVL.

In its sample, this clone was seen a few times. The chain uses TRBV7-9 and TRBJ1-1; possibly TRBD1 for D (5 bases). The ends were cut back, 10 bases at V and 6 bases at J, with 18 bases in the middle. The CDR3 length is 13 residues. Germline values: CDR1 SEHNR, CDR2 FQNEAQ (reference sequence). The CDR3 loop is CATNVGGGAEAFF. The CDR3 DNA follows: TGTGCCACCAATGTGGGTGGGGGGGCTGAAGCTTTCTTT.

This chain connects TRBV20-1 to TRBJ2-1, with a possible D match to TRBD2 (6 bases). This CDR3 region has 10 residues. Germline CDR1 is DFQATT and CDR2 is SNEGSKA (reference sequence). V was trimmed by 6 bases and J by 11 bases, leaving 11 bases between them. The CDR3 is CSAPLAKQFF. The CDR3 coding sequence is TGCAGTGCCCCTCTAGCGAAGCAGTTCTTC.

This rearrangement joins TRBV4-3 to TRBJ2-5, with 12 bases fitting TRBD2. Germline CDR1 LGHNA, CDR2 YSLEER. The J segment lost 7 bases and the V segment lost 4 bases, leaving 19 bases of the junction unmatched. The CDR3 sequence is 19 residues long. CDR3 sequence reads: CASSRGTSGFGTLSGTQYF. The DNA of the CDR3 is TGCGCCAGCAGCCGAGGGACTAGCGGGTTTGGGACCTTGTCTGGGACCCAGTACTTC.

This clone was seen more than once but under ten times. CDR3 nucleotide sequence: TGTGCCTGGAGTGGGGGCCTTGGCTACACCTTC. Its translation: CAWSGGLGYTF. The chain uses TRBV30 and TRBJ1-2; a possible D gene is TRBD1 (5 bases). Trimming left V 1 base short and J 7 bases short, with 7 bases between. The CDR3 loop spans 11 amino acids. Germline V gene sequence: CDR1 GTSNPN, CDR2 SVGIG (reference sequence).